This T cell receptor beta chain was documented in a study of beta chain features in type 1 diabetes. Across the whole study: Over all samples combined, around 110 million sorted cells were examined.

This clone came up a few times. The investigators reverse transcribed all of the isolated RNA, so they sequenced expressed TCRB transcripts. Data came from immunoSEQ multiplex PCR; TCRdb stores just in-frame clones and leaves some out. The table lists about 150,000 clones, over 8.5% of them singletons. CD45RO/CCR7/CD25/CD127/CD95/CD27 sorting isolated CD4+ naive, central memory, regulatory and stem cell-like memory cells. Sequencing used central memory CD4+ T cells from blood. The TCR sequence derives from a man younger than 35 in good health.

Here the CDR3 reads CASSSQRQGETQYF. CDR3 bases: TGTGCCAGCTCATCGCAACGACAGGGAGAGACCCAGTACTTC. The chain employs TRBV18 and TRBJ2-5, with 7 bases that match TRBD1. The CDR3 covers 14 residues. The V and J ends lost 5 bases and 4 bases, in that order; junction bases with no gene match: 7. The V gene's germline CDR1 is KGHSH and CDR2 LQKENI.